Listed here is a single T cell receptor (beta chain). Its target is not known. These data belong to a study of esophageal squamous cell carcinoma under preoperative chemotherapy. Across the whole study: TCR repertoires were profiled from both peripheral blood T cells and tumor-infiltrating lymphocytes. Study-wide points: Chemotherapy was followed by significantly higher TCR diversity in peripheral T cells only, not tumor-infiltrating lymphocytes.

Time point denoted: after preoperative PTX-NDP chemotherapy. Preoperative chemotherapy with paclitaxel-nedaplatin was given to patients before surgery. TCRdb used MiXCR to reprocess the PCR reads, holding one entry per CDR3 protein. The sample carries 34,000 or so distinct CDR3 sequences, around 50% recorded once. CDR1 and CDR2 from the germline V gene are WNHNN and SYGVQD (reference sequence). The CDR3 totals 11 residues. Between the trimmed V and J ends, which lost 2 bases and 11 bases, there was a span of 7 bases. The chain couples TRBV10-1 to TRBJ2-4; no definite D call. The TCR comes from a human donor with esophageal squamous cell carcinoma. The donor label of this sample is uncertain. The specimen was collected from a patient given preoperative chemotherapy. CDR3 loop: CASSEGLVQYF. CDR3 bases: TGCGCCAGCAGTGAGGGTTTGGTTCAGTACTTC.